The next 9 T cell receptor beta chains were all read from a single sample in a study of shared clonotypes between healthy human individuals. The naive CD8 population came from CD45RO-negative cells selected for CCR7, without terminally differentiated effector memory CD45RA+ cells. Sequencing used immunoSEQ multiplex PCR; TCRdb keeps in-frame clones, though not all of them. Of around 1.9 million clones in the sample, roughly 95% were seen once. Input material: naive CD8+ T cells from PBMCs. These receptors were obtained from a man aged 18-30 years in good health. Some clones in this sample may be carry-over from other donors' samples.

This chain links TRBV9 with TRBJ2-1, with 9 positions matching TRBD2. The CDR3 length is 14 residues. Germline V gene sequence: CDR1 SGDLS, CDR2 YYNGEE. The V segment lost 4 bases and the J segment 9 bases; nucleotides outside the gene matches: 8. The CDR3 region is CASSLGGSGSEQFF. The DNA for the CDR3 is TGTGCCAGCAGCCTCGGGGGTAGCGGGAGTGAGCAGTTCTTC.

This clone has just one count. The CDR3 here is CASSASGHSYEQYF. The DNA of the CDR3 is TGTGCCAGCAGTGCAAGCGGACACTCCTACGAGCAGTACTTC. The chain has TRBV6-6 and TRBJ2-7; D may match TRBD1 or TRBD2 (5 bases each). V was clipped by 5 bases and J by 0 bases, with 11 bases between them. The germline CDR1 and CDR2 sequences are MNHNY and SVGAGI (reference sequence). This CDR3 has 14 amino acids.

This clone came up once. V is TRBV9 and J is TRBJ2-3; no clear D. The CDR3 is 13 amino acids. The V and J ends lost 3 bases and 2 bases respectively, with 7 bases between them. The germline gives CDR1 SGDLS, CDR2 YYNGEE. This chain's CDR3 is CASSALNTDTQYF. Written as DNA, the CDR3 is TGTGCCAGCAGCGCTCTCAACACAGATACGCAGTATTTT.

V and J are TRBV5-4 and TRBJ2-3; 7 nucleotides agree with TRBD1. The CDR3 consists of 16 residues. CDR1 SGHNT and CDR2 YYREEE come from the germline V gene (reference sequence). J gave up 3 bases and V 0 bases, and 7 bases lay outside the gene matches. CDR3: CASSLGTTQGTDTQYF. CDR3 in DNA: TGTGCCAGCAGCTTGGGGACCACACAGGGGACAGATACGCAGTATTTT.

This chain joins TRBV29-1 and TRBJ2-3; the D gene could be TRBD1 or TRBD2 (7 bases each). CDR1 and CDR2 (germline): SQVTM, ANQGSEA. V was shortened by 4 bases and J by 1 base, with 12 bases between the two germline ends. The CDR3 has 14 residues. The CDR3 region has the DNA TGCAGCGTTGGACCAGGGGGGGGCACAGATACGCAGTATTTT. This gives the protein CSVGPGGGTDTQYF.

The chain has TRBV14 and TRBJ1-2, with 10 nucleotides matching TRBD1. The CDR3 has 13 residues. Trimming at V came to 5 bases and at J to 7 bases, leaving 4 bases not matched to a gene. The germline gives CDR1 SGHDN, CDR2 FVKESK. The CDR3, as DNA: TGTGCCAGCAGCTCTGACAGGGGGCTTGGCTACACCTTC. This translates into CASSSDRGLGYTF.

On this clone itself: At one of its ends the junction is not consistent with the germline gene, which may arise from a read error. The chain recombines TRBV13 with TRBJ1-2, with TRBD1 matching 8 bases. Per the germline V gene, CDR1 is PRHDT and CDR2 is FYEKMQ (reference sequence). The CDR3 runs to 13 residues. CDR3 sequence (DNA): TGTGCCAGCAGCCTCGGGACAGGCTATAGCTACACCTTC. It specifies CASSLGTGYSYTF. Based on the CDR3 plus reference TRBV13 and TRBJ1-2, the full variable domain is AAGVIQSPRHLIKEKRETATLKCYPIPRHDTVYWYQQGPGQDPQFLISFYEKMQSDKGSIPDRFSAQQFSDYHSELNMSSLELGDSALYFCASSLGTGYSYTFGSGTRLTVV.

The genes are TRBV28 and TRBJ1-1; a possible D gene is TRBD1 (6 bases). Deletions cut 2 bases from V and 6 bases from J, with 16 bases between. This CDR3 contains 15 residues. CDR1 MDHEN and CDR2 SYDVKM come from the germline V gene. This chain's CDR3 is CASSLGEGGSPEAFF. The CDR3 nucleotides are TGTGCCAGCAGTTTAGGGGAGGGGGGCTCCCCTGAAGCTTTCTTT. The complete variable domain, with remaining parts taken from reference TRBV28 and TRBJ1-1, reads DVKVTQSSRYLVKRTGEKVFLECVQDMDHENMFWYRQDPGLGLRLIYFSYDVKMKEKGDIPEGYSVSREKKERFSLILESASTNQTSMYLCASSLGEGGSPEAFFGQGTRLTVV.

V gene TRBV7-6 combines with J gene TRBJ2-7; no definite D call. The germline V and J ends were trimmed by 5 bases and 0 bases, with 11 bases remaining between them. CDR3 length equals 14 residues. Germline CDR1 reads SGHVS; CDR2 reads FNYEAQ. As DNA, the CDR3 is TGTGCCAGCAGCCCGGACGTAAACTCCTACGAGCAGTACTTC. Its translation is CASSPDVNSYEQYF.